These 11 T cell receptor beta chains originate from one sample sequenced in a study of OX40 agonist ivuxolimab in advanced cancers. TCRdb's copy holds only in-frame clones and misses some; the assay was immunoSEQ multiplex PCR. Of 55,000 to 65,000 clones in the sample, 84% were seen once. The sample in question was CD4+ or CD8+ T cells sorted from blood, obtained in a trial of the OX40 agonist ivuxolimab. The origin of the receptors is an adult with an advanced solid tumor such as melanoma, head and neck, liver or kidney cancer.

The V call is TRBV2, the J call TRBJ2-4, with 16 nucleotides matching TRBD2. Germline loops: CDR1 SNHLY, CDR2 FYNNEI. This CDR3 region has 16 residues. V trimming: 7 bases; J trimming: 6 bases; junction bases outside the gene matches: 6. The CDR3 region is CASTGTSGRAINIQYF. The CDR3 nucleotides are TGTGCCAGCACCGGGACTAGCGGGAGGGCAATAAACATTCAGTACTTC.

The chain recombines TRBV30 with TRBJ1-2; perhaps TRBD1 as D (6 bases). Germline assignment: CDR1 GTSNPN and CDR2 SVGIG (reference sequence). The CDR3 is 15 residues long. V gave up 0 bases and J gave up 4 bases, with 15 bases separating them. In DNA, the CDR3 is TGTGCCTGGAGTGTACCCGGGGGGGCGAGCTATGGCTACACCTTC. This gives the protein CAWSVPGGASYGYTF. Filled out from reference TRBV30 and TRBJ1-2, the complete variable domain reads SQTIHQWPATLVQPVGSPLSLECTVEGTSNPNLYWYRQAAGRGLQLLFYSVGIGQISSEVPQNLSASRPQDRQFILSSKKLLLSDSGFYLCAWSVPGGASYGYTFGSGTRLTVV.

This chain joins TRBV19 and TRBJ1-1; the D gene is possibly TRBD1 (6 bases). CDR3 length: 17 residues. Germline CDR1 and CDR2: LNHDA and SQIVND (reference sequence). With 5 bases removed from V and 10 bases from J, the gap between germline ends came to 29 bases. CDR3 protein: CASSPRGTPANYRGAFF. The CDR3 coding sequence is TGTGCCAGTAGTCCCCGCGGGACACCCGCCAATTATAGGGGAGCTTTCTTT.

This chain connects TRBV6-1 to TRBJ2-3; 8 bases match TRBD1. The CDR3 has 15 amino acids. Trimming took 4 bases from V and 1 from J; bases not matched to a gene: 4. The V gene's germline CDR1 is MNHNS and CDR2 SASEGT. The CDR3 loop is CASSGQGARTDTQYF. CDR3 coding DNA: TGTGCCAGCAGTGGTCAGGGGGCGCGCACAGATACGCAGTATTTT.

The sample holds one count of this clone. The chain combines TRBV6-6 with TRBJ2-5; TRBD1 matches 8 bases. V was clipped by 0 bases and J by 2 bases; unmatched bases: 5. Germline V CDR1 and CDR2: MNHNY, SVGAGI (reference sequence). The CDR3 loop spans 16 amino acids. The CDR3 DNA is TGTGCCAGCAGTTACTCGGGCAGGGGGCAACAAGAGACCCAGTACTTC. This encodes CASSYSGRGQQETQYF.

The CDR3 is CATSGGDISTDTQYF. As DNA, the CDR3 is TGTGCCACCAGCGGGGGGGACATAAGCACAGATACGCAGTATTTT. V usage is TRBV15 and J usage is TRBJ2-3; maybe TRBD2 (7 bases). V was trimmed by 5 bases and J by 0 bases, leaving 12 bases between them. The CDR3 consists of 15 residues. Per germline, CDR1 LNHNV and CDR2 YYDKDF (reference sequence).

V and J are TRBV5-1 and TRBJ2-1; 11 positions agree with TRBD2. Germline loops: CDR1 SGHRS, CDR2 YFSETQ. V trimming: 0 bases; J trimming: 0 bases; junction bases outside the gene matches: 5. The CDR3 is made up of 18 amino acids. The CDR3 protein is CASSLAMTSGNSYNEQFF. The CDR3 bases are TGCGCCAGCAGCTTGGCCATGACTAGCGGGAACTCCTACAATGAGCAGTTCTTC.

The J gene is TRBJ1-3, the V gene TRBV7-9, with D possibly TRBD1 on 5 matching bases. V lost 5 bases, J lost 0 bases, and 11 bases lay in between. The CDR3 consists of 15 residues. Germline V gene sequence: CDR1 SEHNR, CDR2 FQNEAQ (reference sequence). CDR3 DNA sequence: TGTGCCAGCAGCCGAGGGGACCGCTCTGGAAACACCATATATTTT. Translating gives CASSRGDRSGNTIYF.

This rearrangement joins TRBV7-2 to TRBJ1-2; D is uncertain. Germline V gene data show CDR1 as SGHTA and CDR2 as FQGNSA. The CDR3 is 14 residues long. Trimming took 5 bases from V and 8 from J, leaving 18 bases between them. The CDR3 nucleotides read TGTGCCAGCAGCCCGCCAGGCCCCTATAGAGGCTACACCTTC. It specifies CASSPPGPYRGYTF.

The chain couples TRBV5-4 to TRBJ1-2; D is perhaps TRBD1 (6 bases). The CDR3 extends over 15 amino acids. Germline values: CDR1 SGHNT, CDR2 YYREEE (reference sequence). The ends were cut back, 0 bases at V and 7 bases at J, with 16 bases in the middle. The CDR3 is CASSLAGTQGGGYTF. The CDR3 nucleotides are TGTGCCAGCAGCTTGGCTGGGACACAGGGTGGTGGCTACACCTTC.

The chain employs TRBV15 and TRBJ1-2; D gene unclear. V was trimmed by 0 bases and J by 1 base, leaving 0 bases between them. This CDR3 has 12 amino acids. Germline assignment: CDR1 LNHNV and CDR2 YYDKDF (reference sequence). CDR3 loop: CATSRDNYGYTF. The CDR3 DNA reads TGTGCCACCAGCAGAGATAACTATGGCTACACCTTC.